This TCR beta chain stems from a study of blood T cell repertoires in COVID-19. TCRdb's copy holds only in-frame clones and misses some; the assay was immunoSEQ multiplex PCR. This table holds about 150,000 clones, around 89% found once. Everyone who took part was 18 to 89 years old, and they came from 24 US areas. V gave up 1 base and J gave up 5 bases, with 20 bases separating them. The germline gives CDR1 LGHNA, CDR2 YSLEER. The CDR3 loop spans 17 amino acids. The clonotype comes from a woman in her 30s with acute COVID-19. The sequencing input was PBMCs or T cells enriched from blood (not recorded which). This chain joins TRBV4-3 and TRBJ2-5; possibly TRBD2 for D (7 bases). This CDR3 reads CASSQGFPRGAWETQYF. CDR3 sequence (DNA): TGCGCCAGCAGCCAAGGGTTCCCCCGGGGGGCGTGGGAGACCCAGTACTTC.